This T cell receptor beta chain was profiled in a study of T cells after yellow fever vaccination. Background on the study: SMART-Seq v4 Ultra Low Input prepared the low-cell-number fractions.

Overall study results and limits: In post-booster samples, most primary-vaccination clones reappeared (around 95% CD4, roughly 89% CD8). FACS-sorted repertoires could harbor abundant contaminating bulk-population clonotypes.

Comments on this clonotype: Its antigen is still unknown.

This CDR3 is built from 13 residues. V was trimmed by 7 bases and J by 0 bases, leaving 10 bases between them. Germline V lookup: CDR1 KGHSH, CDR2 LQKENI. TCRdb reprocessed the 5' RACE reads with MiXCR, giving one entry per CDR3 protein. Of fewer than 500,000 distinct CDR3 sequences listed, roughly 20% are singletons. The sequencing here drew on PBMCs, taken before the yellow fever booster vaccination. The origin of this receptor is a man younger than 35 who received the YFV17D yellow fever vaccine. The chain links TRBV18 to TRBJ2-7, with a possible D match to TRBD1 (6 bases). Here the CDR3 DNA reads TGTGCCAGCTACACGGACAGCTCCTACGAGCAGTACTTC. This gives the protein CASYTDSSYEQYF.